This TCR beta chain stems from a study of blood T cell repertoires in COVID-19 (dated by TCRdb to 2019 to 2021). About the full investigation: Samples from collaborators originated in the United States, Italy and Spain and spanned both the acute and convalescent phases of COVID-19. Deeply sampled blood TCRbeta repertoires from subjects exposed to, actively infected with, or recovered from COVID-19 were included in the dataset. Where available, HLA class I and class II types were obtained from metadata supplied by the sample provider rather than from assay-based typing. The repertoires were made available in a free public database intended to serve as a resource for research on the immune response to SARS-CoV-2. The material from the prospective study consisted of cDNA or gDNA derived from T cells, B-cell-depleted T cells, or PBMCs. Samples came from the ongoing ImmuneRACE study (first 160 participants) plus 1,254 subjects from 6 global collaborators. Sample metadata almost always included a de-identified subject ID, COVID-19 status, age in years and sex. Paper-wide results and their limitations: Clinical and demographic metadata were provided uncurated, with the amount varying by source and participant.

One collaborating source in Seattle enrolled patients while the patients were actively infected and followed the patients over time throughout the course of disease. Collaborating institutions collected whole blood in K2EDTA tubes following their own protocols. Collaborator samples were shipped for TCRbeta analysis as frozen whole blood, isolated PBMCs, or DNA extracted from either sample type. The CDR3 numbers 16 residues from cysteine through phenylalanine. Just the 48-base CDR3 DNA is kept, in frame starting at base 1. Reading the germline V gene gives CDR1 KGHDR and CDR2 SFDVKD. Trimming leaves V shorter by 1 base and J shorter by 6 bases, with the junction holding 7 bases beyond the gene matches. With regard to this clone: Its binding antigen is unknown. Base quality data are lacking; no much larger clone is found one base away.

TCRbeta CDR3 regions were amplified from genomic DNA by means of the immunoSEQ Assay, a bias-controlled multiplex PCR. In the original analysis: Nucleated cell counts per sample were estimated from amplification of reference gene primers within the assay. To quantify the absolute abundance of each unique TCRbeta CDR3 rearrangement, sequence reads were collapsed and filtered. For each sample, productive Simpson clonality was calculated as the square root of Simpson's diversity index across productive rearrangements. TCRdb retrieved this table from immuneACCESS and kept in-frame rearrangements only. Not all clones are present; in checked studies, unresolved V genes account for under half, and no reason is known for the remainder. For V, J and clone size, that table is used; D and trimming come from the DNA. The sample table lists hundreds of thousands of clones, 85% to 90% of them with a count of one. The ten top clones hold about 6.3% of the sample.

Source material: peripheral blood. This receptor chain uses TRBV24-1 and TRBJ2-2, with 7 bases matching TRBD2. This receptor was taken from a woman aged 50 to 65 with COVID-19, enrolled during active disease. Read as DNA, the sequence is TGTGCCACCAGTGATTTAACTTTGGGGAGGGCCGGGGAGCTGTTTTTT. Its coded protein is CATSDLTLGRAGELFF.